This T cell receptor beta chain was sequenced in a study of T-cell memory formation after mild COVID-19. This CDR3 spans 20 amino acids. The germline gives CDR1 KGHSH, CDR2 LQKENI. MiXCR, applied by TCRdb to the 5' RACE reads, yields one record per CDR3 protein. The sample holds some 150,000 distinct CDR3 sequences, more than 13% seen once. Of note for this clonotype: Its target is unknown. A read error may account for a junction end that differs from germline.

Points from the study as a whole: That cross-reactive memory joined was suggested by some responding clones appearing in pre-infection memory. Whether day 37 second-wave clones are SARS-CoV-2-specific was not confirmed. Clones contracting across day 15 to 85 had a balanced CD4/CD8 profile; later expanding clones leaned CD4+.

Source material: PBMCs or a T cell subset sorted from them (not recorded which). The TCR was taken from an adult woman who had mild COVID-19 (a few samples of this study predate the infection). Cell type and time point are not known. The chain joins TRBV18 to TRBJ1-4; 9 nucleotides agree with TRBD1. CDR3 DNA: TGTGCCAGCTCACCATTCCCCGGACAGGGGAAAATGGCAACTAGTGAAAAACTGTTTTTT. Its translation is CASSPFPGQGKMATSEKLFF. The full variable domain, in which reference TRBV18 and TRBJ1-4 provide the parts outside the CDR3, is NAGVMQNPRHLVRRRGQEARLRCSPMKGHSHVYWYRQLPEEGLKFMVYLQKENIIDESGMPKERFSAEFPKEGPSILRIQQVVRGDSAAYFCASSPFPGQGKMATSEKLFFGSGTQLSVL.